This is a list of T cell receptor beta chains from one sample in a study of blood T cell repertoires in COVID-19. The protocol was immunoSEQ multiplex PCR, while the TCRdb copy is restricted to in-frame clones and leaves out a portion. The sample shows over 250,000 clones, less than 90% of them seen only once. The sample consisted of peripheral blood. The receptors derive from a woman aged 70-85 years with COVID-19, enrolled during active disease. Both conserved end residues are part of each CDR3. The order of the fields is J gene, V gene, CDR3 protein.

J gene: TRBJ2-5
V gene: TRBV5-1
CDR3 protein: CASRKGTSGGETQYF

J gene: TRBJ2-7
V gene: TRBV6-5
CDR3 protein: CATTGSSYEQYF

J gene: TRBJ2-5
V gene: TRBV2
CDR3 protein: CASRRGGIEETQYF

J gene: TRBJ1-2
V gene: TRBV5-6
CDR3 protein: CASRNRQGRNGYTF

J gene: TRBJ2-7
V gene: TRBV12-3/TRBV12-4
CDR3 protein: CASSLAGGYEQYF

J gene: TRBJ1-2
V gene: TRBV12-3/TRBV12-4
CDR3 protein: CASSRGSIYGYTF

J gene: TRBJ1-2
V gene: TRBV29-1
CDR3 protein: CSVAGEVYGYTF

J gene: TRBJ2-3
V gene: TRBV7-2
CDR3 protein: CASSFGQGADTQYF

J gene: TRBJ2-1
V gene: TRBV7-2
CDR3 protein: CASSLPRALLNEQFF

J gene: TRBJ1-2
V gene: TRBV5-4
CDR3 protein: CASSFGAALLSGYTF

J gene: TRBJ2-6
V gene: TRBV21-1
CDR3 protein: CASSKVDSLSGANVLTF

J gene: TRBJ2-5
V gene: TRBV11-2
CDR3 protein: CASSLVSGEETQYF

J gene: TRBJ2-7
V gene: TRBV27
CDR3 protein: CASSLRLANLYEQYF

J gene: TRBJ2-1
V gene: TRBV7-2
CDR3 protein: CASSSGLIYNEQFF

J gene: TRBJ1-4
V gene: TRBV28
CDR3 protein: CASSWTGESNEKLFF

J gene: TRBJ1-2
V gene: TRBV9
CDR3 protein: CASSVDSRNYGYTF

J gene: TRBJ1-2
V gene: TRBV19
CDR3 protein: CASYPRGGSFRGYTF

J gene: TRBJ1-6
V gene: TRBV27
CDR3 protein: CASSLRQGGSPLHF

J gene: TRBJ1-1
V gene: TRBV15
CDR3 protein: CATSRALHTEAFF

J gene: TRBJ2-2
V gene: TRBV2
CDR3 protein: CASSTGLAGGTGELFF

J gene: TRBJ2-3
V gene: TRBV3-1/TRBV3-2
CDR3 protein: CASSQERSDTQYF

J gene: TRBJ1-5
V gene: TRBV28
CDR3 protein: CASSVSKGQPQHF

J gene: TRBJ1-1
V gene: TRBV12-5
CDR3 protein: CASGPGTGVTEAFF

J gene: TRBJ1-2
V gene: TRBV19
CDR3 protein: CASSIDGQTAYGYTF

J gene: TRBJ1-1
V gene: TRBV11-2
CDR3 protein: CASSLNGRFGGLTEAFF

J gene: TRBJ1-2
V gene: TRBV7-8
CDR3 protein: CASTQRTNYGYTF

J gene: TRBJ1-1
V gene: TRBV11-1
CDR3 protein: CASSSPTGMGTEAFF

J gene: TRBJ2-5
V gene: TRBV7-2
CDR3 protein: CASSLFGGSETQYF

J gene: TRBJ1-2
V gene: TRBV2
CDR3 protein: CAKGGQGPPVDFYSYTF

J gene: TRBJ2-7
V gene: TRBV3-1/TRBV3-2
CDR3 protein: CASSQDRDRGFYEQYF

J gene: TRBJ1-1
V gene: TRBV28
CDR3 protein: CASSLAAGDTEAFF

J gene: TRBJ1-2
V gene: TRBV5-1
CDR3 protein: CASSPGGQGYGYTF

J gene: TRBJ2-5
V gene: TRBV24-1
CDR3 protein: CATSDVGGKETQYF

J gene: TRBJ1-1
V gene: TRBV10-3
CDR3 protein: CAISGSVTGDTEAFF

J gene: TRBJ2-1
V gene: TRBV9
CDR3 protein: CASSPSGGGGHRYNEQFF

J gene: TRBJ1-2
V gene: TRBV11-2
CDR3 protein: CASSFQGNYGYTF